This T cell receptor beta chain was found in a study of T cells in Graves' hyperthyroidism and ophthalmopathy. From RNA transcripts, TCR beta CDR3 regions were amplified. HTBI primers were the set used in a first-round RT-PCR of the TCR CDR3. MiXCR was run by TCRdb on the multiplex PCR reads, yielding one entry per CDR3 protein. The repertoire has about 560,000 distinct CDR3 sequences, approximately 16% of them found once; the top ten carry under 20%. A single count supports this clonotype. This may stem from a read error, because a much larger clone lies one nucleotide away. Germline CDR1 and CDR2: SGHAT and FQNNGV. The CDR3 consists of 18 residues.

The specimen sequenced was blood. This chain joins TRBV11-2 and TRBJ2-1; perhaps TRBD2 as D (6 bases). This sequence originates from a young woman with Graves' hyperthyroidism. The CDR3 bases are TGTGCCAGCAGCTCGCCGGGACTGGCTGACTTTTACTACAATGAGCACTTCTTC. Its protein is CASSSPGLADFYYNEHFF.